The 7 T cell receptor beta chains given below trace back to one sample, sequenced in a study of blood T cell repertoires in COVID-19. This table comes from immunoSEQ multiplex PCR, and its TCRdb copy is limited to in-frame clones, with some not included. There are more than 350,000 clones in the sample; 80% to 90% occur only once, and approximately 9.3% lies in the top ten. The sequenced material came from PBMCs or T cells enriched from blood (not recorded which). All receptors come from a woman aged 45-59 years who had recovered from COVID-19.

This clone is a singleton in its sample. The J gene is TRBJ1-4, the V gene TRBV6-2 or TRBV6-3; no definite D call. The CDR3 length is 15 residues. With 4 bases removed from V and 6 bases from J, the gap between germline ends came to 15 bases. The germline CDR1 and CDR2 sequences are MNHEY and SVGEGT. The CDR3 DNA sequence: TGTGCCAGCAGTTCGTTCCAGCGTATAGATGAAAAACTGTTTTTT. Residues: CASSSFQRIDEKLFF.

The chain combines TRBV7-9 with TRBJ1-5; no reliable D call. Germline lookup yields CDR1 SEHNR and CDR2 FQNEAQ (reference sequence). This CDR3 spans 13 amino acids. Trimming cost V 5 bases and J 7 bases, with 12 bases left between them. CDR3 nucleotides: TGTGCCAGCAGCCCAGAGGGTCGCCAGCCCCAGCATTTT. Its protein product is CASSPEGRQPQHF.

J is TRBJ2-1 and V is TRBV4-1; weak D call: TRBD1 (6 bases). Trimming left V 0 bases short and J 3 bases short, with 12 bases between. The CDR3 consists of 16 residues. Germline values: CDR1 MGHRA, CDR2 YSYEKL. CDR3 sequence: CASSQDLGAYYNEQFF. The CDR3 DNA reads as TGCGCCAGCAGCCAAGATCTGGGGGCTTACTACAATGAGCAGTTCTTC.

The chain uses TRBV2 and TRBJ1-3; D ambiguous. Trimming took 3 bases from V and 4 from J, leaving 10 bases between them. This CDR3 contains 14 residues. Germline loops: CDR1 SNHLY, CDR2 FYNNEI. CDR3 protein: CASSDTSRGNTIYF. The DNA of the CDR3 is TGTGCCAGCAGTGATACGTCCAGGGGAAACACCATATATTTT. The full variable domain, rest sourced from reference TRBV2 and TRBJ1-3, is EPEVTQTPSHQVTQMGQEVILRCVPISNHLYFYWYRQILGQKVEFLVSFYNNEISEKSEIFDDQFSVERPDGSNFTLKIRSTKLEDSAMYFCASSDTSRGNTIYFGEGSWLTVV.

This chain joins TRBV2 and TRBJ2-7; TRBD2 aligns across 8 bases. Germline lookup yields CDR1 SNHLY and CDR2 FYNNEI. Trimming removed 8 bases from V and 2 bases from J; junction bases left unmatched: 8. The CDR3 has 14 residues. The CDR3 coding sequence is TGTGCCAGCGTTAAGCGGGGGCCCCCCTACGAGCAGTACTTC. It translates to CASVKRGPPYEQYF.

The CDR3 DNA reads as TGTGCCAGCCAGCGGGACAGGTTGAATACGCAGTATTTT. Translating it yields CASQRDRLNTQYF. This chain uses TRBV5-8 with TRBJ2-3, with TRBD1 as a possible D gene (8 bases). Deletions cut 7 bases from V and 7 bases from J, with 16 bases between. Looked up from germline, CDR1 is SGHTS and CDR2 is YDEGEE. The CDR3 contains 13 residues.

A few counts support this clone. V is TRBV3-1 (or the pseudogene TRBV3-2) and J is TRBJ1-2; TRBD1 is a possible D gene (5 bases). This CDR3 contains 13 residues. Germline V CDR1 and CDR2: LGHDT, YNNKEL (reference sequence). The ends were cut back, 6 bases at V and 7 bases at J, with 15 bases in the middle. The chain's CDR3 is CASRLQVGGGYTF. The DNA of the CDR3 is TGTGCCAGCAGACTACAGGTGGGAGGTGGCTACACCTTC.